This T cell receptor beta chain emerged from a study of graft-versus-host responses after intestinal transplantation. Background on the study: As for transplant type, recipients had multivisceral, liver-intestinal, or isolated intestinal grafts.

Study-level results: Elevated graft-versus-host to host-versus-graft clonal ratios in allografts were recorded for patients with graft-donor T cell macrochimerism. Recipient marrow showed GvH clones, some seen first in ileum or blood. The highest levels of circulating GvH clones went along with early declines in HvG clones after transplant.

Of note for this clone: Its antigen is unknown.

V lost 4 bases and J lost 0; bases outside the gene matches: 8. The CDR3 runs to 16 residues. Germline CDR1 reads SGHNT; CDR2 reads YYREEE (reference sequence). Assay: immunoSEQ multiplex PCR; the TCRdb copy retains only in-frame clones and omits some. This sample carries 20,000 to 25,000 clones, around 80% of them seen once, and the ten largest clones take over 0.8%. The receptor's source is a human donor who was the organ donor for an intestinal transplant. This chain connects TRBV5-4 to TRBJ1-1; 8 bases line up with TRBD1. The source material was unstimulated CD8+ T cells sorted from spleen or lymph node cells, sampled before transplant. CDR3 protein: CASSQDRAVLNTEAFF. In nucleotides, the CDR3 is TGTGCCAGCAGCCAGGACAGGGCAGTCTTGAACACTGAAGCTTTCTTT.